This passage covers 2 T cell receptor beta chains from one sample sequenced in a study of cytomegalovirus exposure and HLA in healthy donors. Vbeta (60) and Jbeta (13) primers were used in the PCR. Assay: immunoSEQ multiplex PCR; the TCRdb copy retains only in-frame clones and omits some. The repertoire consists of about 150,000 clones, with approximately 72% occurring once and the leading ten covering roughly 2.8%. The specimen sequenced was PBMCs. These receptors were taken from a young man in good health and CMV-seronegative.

The chain recombines TRBV5-4 with TRBJ2-3, with D maybe TRBD2 (6 bases). Trimming pared 7 bases from V and 1 base from J, leaving 16 bases between. CDR3 length equals 15 residues. The germline V gene encodes CDR1 SGHNT and CDR2 YYREEE (reference sequence). The CDR3 is CASGPAGPGTDTQYF. In DNA, the CDR3 is TGTGCCAGCGGGCCAGCGGGCCCCGGCACAGATACGCAGTATTTT.

The chain joins TRBV19 to TRBJ2-1; 8 positions agree with TRBD1. CDR3 size: 15 residues. Germline CDR1 reads LNHDA; CDR2 reads SQIVND (reference sequence). After removal of 5 bases from V and 6 bases from J, the junction contained 9 bases not matched to a gene. The CDR3 here is CASSSSDRVGNEQFF. The CDR3 bases are TGTGCCAGTAGTTCATCGGACAGGGTTGGCAATGAGCAGTTCTTC.